The next 5 T cell receptor beta chains were all read from a single sample in a study of blood T cell repertoires in COVID-19. This table comes from immunoSEQ multiplex PCR, and its TCRdb copy is limited to in-frame clones, with some not included. Among about 39,000 clones listed, approximately 94% were seen once. Sequenced input: peripheral blood. These receptors all stem from a human donor with active COVID-19. The donor label of this sample is uncertain.

The genes are TRBV4-2 and TRBJ2-1; 8 bases agree with TRBD2. The junction had 5 bases not matched to a gene; V was cut back by 3 bases and J by 1 base. The CDR3 is 16 residues long. Germline V gene sequence: CDR1 LGHNA, CDR2 YNFKEQ. The CDR3 loop reads CASSQARGGSYNEQFF. For the CDR3, the DNA is TGTGCCAGCAGCCAGGCCCGGGGGGGGTCCTACAATGAGCAGTTCTTC.

The J gene is TRBJ1-1, the V gene TRBV24-1; D might be TRBD1 (5 bases). Trimming removed 8 bases from V and 1 base from J, with 13 bases in between. The germline gives CDR1 KGHDR, CDR2 SFDVKD. There are 14 residues in the CDR3. DNA of the CDR3: TGTGCCACCAAAGGGGAAGGGGAGAACACTGAAGCTTTCTTT. It encodes CATKGEGENTEAFF.

This rearrangement joins TRBV5-1 to TRBJ2-3; D is possibly TRBD1 (6 bases). This CDR3 has 15 amino acids. Germline V CDR1 and CDR2: SGHRS, YFSETQ. V was trimmed by 4 bases and J by 0 bases, leaving 12 bases between them. The CDR3 region is CASSPDRTSTDTQYF. The CDR3 DNA reads TGCGCCAGCAGCCCCGACAGGACTAGCACAGATACGCAGTATTTT.

The chain couples TRBV5-1 to TRBJ2-7; TRBD2 aligns across 8 bases. V was clipped by 4 bases and J by 2 bases; unmatched bases: 5. Germline values: CDR1 SGHRS, CDR2 YFSETQ. The CDR3 contains 14 residues. Here the CDR3 reads CASSVGGATYEQYF. The DNA of the CDR3 is TGCGCCAGCAGCGTCGGGGGGGCTACCTACGAGCAGTACTTC.

The V call is TRBV7-2, the J call TRBJ2-7; TRBD1 matches 11 bases. V was pared by 1 base and J by 5 bases, with 10 bases of the junction left unmatched. The CDR3 runs to 17 residues. Germline V gene data show CDR1 as SGHTA and CDR2 as FQGNSA. This CDR3 is CASSLGLLGQGANEQYF. For the CDR3, the DNA is TGTGCCAGCAGCTTAGGTCTTCTCGGACAGGGGGCGAACGAGCAGTACTTC.